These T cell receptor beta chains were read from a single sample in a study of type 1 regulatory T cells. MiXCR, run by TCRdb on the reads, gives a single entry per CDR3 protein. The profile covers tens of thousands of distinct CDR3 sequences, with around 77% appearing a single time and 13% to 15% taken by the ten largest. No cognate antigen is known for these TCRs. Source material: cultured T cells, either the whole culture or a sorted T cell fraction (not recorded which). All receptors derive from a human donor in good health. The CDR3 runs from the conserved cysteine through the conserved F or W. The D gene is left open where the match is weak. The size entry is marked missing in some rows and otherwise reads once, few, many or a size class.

cdr3_aa: CASSLVGGSSYNEQFF
cdr3_nt: TGTGCCAGCAGCTTAGTTGGTGGGAGCTCCTACAATGAGCAGTTCTTC
clone_size: -
j_call: TRBJ2-1
d_call: -
v_call: TRBV7-8

cdr3_aa: CATSRDLEDTQYF
cdr3_nt: TGTGCCACCAGCAGAGATTTGGAGGATACGCAGTATTTT
clone_size: -
j_call: TRBJ2-3
d_call: -
v_call: TRBV15

cdr3_aa: CSALWDRDYEQYF
cdr3_nt: TGCAGTGCGCTCTGGGACAGGGACTACGAGCAGTACTTC
clone_size: -
j_call: TRBJ2-7
d_call: TRBD1
v_call: TRBV20-1

cdr3_aa: CASRPTGGRGEQYF
cdr3_nt: TGTGCCAGCAGACCTACAGGGGGCAGGGGGGAGCAGTACTTC
clone_size: -
j_call: TRBJ2-7
d_call: TRBD1
v_call: TRBV28

cdr3_aa: CASSFSRGPPLDTQYF
cdr3_nt: TGTGCCAGCAGTTTCTCGCGGGGCCCACCCTTGGATACGCAGTATTTT
clone_size: -
j_call: TRBJ2-3
d_call: -
v_call: TRBV12-3/TRBV12-4

cdr3_aa: CASSSVNADTQYF
cdr3_nt: TGTGCCAGCAGTTCCGTCAACGCAGATACGCAGTATTTT
clone_size: -
j_call: TRBJ2-3
d_call: -
v_call: TRBV6-6

cdr3_aa: CASSFLARDEQFF
cdr3_nt: TGTGCCAGCAGCTTCCTCGCACGGGATGAGCAGTTCTTC
clone_size: -
j_call: TRBJ2-1
d_call: -
v_call: TRBV5-4

cdr3_aa: CASSFYPTSGQETQYF
cdr3_nt: TGTGCCAGCAGCTTCTACCCTACTAGCGGTCAAGAGACCCAGTACTTC
clone_size: few
j_call: TRBJ2-5
d_call: TRBD2
v_call: TRBV5-4

cdr3_aa: CASSPSFNEQFF
cdr3_nt: TGTGCCAGCAGCCCGAGCTTCAATGAGCAGTTCTTC
clone_size: -
j_call: TRBJ2-1
d_call: -
v_call: TRBV7-9

cdr3_aa: CAILDRSSYEQYF
cdr3_nt: TGTGCCATCCTCGACAGGAGCTCCTACGAGCAGTACTTC
clone_size: -
j_call: TRBJ2-7
d_call: -
v_call: TRBV10-3

cdr3_aa: CASSLDSQSYNEQFF
cdr3_nt: TGTGCCAGCAGCTTAGACAGTCAGTCCTACAATGAGCAGTTCTTC
clone_size: -
j_call: TRBJ2-1
d_call: -
v_call: TRBV7-2

cdr3_aa: CASSLFGVREQFF
cdr3_nt: TGTGCCAGCAGCTTATTCGGGGTTCGTGAGCAGTTCTTC
clone_size: -
j_call: TRBJ2-1
d_call: -
v_call: TRBV7-2

cdr3_aa: CSASGESDTQYF
cdr3_nt: TGCAGTGCTAGTGGGGAATCAGATACGCAGTATTTT
clone_size: -
j_call: TRBJ2-3
d_call: -
v_call: TRBV20-1

cdr3_aa: CARWPGVCSNEQFF
cdr3_nt: TGCGCCCGTTGGCCGGGGGTATGCTCCAATGAGCAGTTCTTC
clone_size: few
j_call: TRBJ2-1
d_call: -
v_call: TRBV10-1

cdr3_aa: CSARSGWAGGLNEQFF
cdr3_nt: TGCAGTGCTAGGTCGGGATGGGCAGGGGGTTTAAATGAGCAGTTCTTC
clone_size: -
j_call: TRBJ2-1
d_call: TRBD1
v_call: TRBV20-1

cdr3_aa: CASSLGQQNTEAFF
cdr3_nt: TGCGCCAGCAGCTTGGGACAGCAGAACACTGAAGCTTTCTTT
clone_size: -
j_call: TRBJ1-1
d_call: -
v_call: TRBV5-1

cdr3_aa: CASNSGGTGGDEQFF
cdr3_nt: TGTGCCAGCAACTCAGGTGGGACAGGGGGCGATGAGCAGTTCTTC
clone_size: -
j_call: TRBJ2-1
d_call: TRBD1
v_call: TRBV9

cdr3_aa: CSAPTSRVSGNEKLFF
cdr3_nt: TGCAGTGCTCCTACTAGCAGGGTATCGGGTAATGAAAAACTGTTTTTT
clone_size: -
j_call: TRBJ1-4
d_call: -
v_call: TRBV20-1

cdr3_aa: CASSLMAGSGNTIYF
cdr3_nt: TGTGCCAGCAGCTTAATGGCGGGCTCTGGAAACACCATATATTTT
clone_size: few
j_call: TRBJ1-3
d_call: -
v_call: TRBV7-6

cdr3_aa: CSARDRENTEAFF
cdr3_nt: TGCAGTGCTAGAGATAGGGAGAACACTGAAGCTTTCTTT
clone_size: -
j_call: TRBJ1-1
d_call: -
v_call: TRBV20-1

cdr3_aa: CATRQNNQPQHF
cdr3_nt: TGTGCCACCAGGCAGAACAATCAGCCCCAGCATTTT
clone_size: -
j_call: TRBJ1-5
d_call: -
v_call: TRBV10-3

cdr3_aa: CASSMRTKKLNYGYTF
cdr3_nt: TGTGCCAGTAGTATGAGGACCAAGAAGCTTAACTATGGCTACACCTTC
clone_size: few
j_call: TRBJ1-2
d_call: -
v_call: TRBV19

cdr3_aa: CASSLVARGNEQFF
cdr3_nt: TGCGCCAGCAGCTTGGTAGCTCGAGGAAATGAGCAGTTCTTC
clone_size: -
j_call: TRBJ2-1
d_call: -
v_call: TRBV5-1

cdr3_aa: CASSIWDRGFADTQYF
cdr3_nt: TGTGCCAGCAGCATTTGGGACAGGGGGTTCGCAGATACGCAGTATTTT
clone_size: few
j_call: TRBJ2-3
d_call: TRBD1
v_call: TRBV7-9

cdr3_aa: CASSPSSRAYSTDTQYF
cdr3_nt: TGCGCCAGCAGCCCCTCAAGTAGAGCGTATAGCACAGATACGCAGTATTTT
clone_size: once
j_call: TRBJ2-3
d_call: -
v_call: TRBV4-1

cdr3_aa: CASKPFDGPWSYSNQPQHF
cdr3_nt: TGTGCCAGCAAACCTTTTGACGGTCCCTGGAGTTATAGCAATCAGCCCCAGCATTTT
clone_size: -
j_call: TRBJ1-5
d_call: -
v_call: TRBV2

cdr3_aa: CASRTGTVDEQFF
cdr3_nt: TGCGCCAGCAGAACAGGCACGGTGGATGAGCAGTTCTTC
clone_size: -
j_call: TRBJ2-1
d_call: -
v_call: TRBV5-1

cdr3_aa: CASSESRYEQYF
cdr3_nt: TGTGCCAGCAGTGAAAGTAGATACGAGCAGTACTTC
clone_size: medium-sized
j_call: TRBJ2-7
d_call: -
v_call: TRBV6-1

cdr3_aa: CASSLVTGHDGETQYF
cdr3_nt: TGTGCCAGCAGCTTAGTTACGGGGCACGATGGAGAGACCCAGTACTTC
clone_size: -
j_call: TRBJ2-5
d_call: -
v_call: TRBV7-2

cdr3_aa: CAWSSGSHEQYF
cdr3_nt: TGTGCCTGGAGTAGCGGCAGCCACGAGCAGTACTTC
clone_size: once
j_call: TRBJ2-7
d_call: -
v_call: TRBV30

cdr3_aa: CASSAFRRGQGYNEQFF
cdr3_nt: TGTGCCAGCAGCGCCTTCAGAAGGGGACAGGGGTACAATGAGCAGTTCTTC
clone_size: once
j_call: TRBJ2-1
d_call: TRBD1
v_call: TRBV2

cdr3_aa: CASSDPGTQNTDTQYF
cdr3_nt: TGTGCCAGCAGTGACCCCGGGACACAAAACACAGATACGCAGTATTTT
clone_size: -
j_call: TRBJ2-3
d_call: -
v_call: TRBV6-1

cdr3_aa: CASSYSSKGGTEAFF
cdr3_nt: TGTGCCAGCAGTTACTCGAGTAAAGGGGGCACTGAAGCTTTCTTT
clone_size: -
j_call: TRBJ1-1
d_call: -
v_call: TRBV6-6

cdr3_aa: CASSATGGSYEQYF
cdr3_nt: TGTGCCAGCAGTGCGACAGGGGGTTCCTACGAGCAGTACTTC
clone_size: -
j_call: TRBJ2-7
d_call: TRBD1
v_call: TRBV12-3/TRBV12-4

cdr3_aa: CTSSVGGAHIGYTF
cdr3_nt: TGTACCAGCAGCGTAGGGGGGGCGCATATTGGCTACACCTTC
clone_size: -
j_call: TRBJ1-2
d_call: -
v_call: TRBV9

cdr3_aa: CSARANFSTDTQYF
cdr3_nt: TGCAGTGCCCGCGCTAACTTCAGCACAGATACGCAGTATTTT
clone_size: -
j_call: TRBJ2-3
d_call: -
v_call: TRBV20-1

cdr3_aa: CASIPPSGQGNTEAFF
cdr3_nt: TGTGCCAGCATTCCCCCCTCCGGACAGGGAAACACTGAAGCTTTCTTT
clone_size: -
j_call: TRBJ1-1
d_call: TRBD1
v_call: TRBV28

cdr3_aa: CASSSGPQQTQYF
cdr3_nt: TGTGCCAGCAGTTCGGGACCTCAGCAGACCCAGTACTTC
clone_size: few
j_call: TRBJ2-5
d_call: -
v_call: TRBV12-3/TRBV12-4

cdr3_aa: CASRPTERGPQETQYF
cdr3_nt: TGCGCCAGCAGACCTACAGAACGGGGGCCCCAAGAGACCCAGTACTTC
clone_size: -
j_call: TRBJ2-5
d_call: -
v_call: TRBV4-1

cdr3_aa: CASSEGTGINQPQHF
cdr3_nt: TGTGCCAGCAGTGAGGGGACAGGGATCAATCAGCCCCAGCATTTT
clone_size: -
j_call: TRBJ1-5
d_call: TRBD1
v_call: TRBV6-1

cdr3_aa: CASSLWGDTQYF
cdr3_nt: TGTGCCAGCAGCTTATGGGGAGATACGCAGTATTTT
clone_size: -
j_call: TRBJ2-3
d_call: -
v_call: TRBV7-2

cdr3_aa: CASSHLASGVTQYF
cdr3_nt: TGTGCCAGCAGCCATCTGGCTAGCGGGGTTACGCAGTATTTT
clone_size: -
j_call: TRBJ2-3
d_call: TRBD2
v_call: TRBV3-1

cdr3_aa: CSAPDRVDTEAFF
cdr3_nt: TGCAGTGCCCCGGACAGGGTAGACACTGAAGCTTTCTTT
clone_size: -
j_call: TRBJ1-1
d_call: TRBD1
v_call: TRBV20-1

cdr3_aa: CAWSVTGNQPQHF
cdr3_nt: TGTGCCTGGAGTGTTACCGGGAATCAGCCCCAGCATTTT
clone_size: -
j_call: TRBJ1-5
d_call: -
v_call: TRBV30

cdr3_aa: CASSSPTGGWTGELFF
cdr3_nt: TGTGCCAGCAGCTCGCCGACAGGGGGCTGGACCGGGGAGCTGTTTTTT
clone_size: -
j_call: TRBJ2-2
d_call: TRBD1
v_call: TRBV5-5

cdr3_aa: CASSHGKGTNYGYTF
cdr3_nt: TGTGCCAGCAGCCATGGGAAGGGGACCAACTATGGCTACACCTTC
clone_size: -
j_call: TRBJ1-2
d_call: -
v_call: TRBV6-2/TRBV6-3

cdr3_aa: CASSYAGRQYF
cdr3_nt: TGTGCCAGCAGCTACGCAGGGCGGCAGTACTTC
clone_size: -
j_call: TRBJ2-7
d_call: -
v_call: TRBV13

cdr3_aa: CASSLLRRGFKEQYF
cdr3_nt: TGTGCCAGCAGCTTATTGAGGCGGGGCTTTAAAGAGCAGTACTTC
clone_size: -
j_call: TRBJ2-7
d_call: -
v_call: TRBV13

cdr3_aa: CASSLHRVFPGQGTEAFF
cdr3_nt: TGTGCCAGCAGCTTACATCGGGTTTTTCCGGGACAGGGGACTGAAGCTTTCTTT
clone_size: -
j_call: TRBJ1-1
d_call: TRBD1
v_call: TRBV7-9

cdr3_aa: CASSLRPGRKHTEAFF
cdr3_nt: TGTGCCAGCAGTCTCAGGCCGGGACGTAAACACACTGAAGCTTTCTTT
clone_size: -
j_call: TRBJ1-1
d_call: -
v_call: TRBV6-1

cdr3_aa: CASSPGQGRGNEQFF
cdr3_nt: TGCGCCAGCAGCCCCGGACAGGGGAGGGGAAATGAGCAGTTCTTC
clone_size: -
j_call: TRBJ2-1
d_call: TRBD1
v_call: TRBV5-1

cdr3_aa: CASSLFGTGHNEQFF
cdr3_nt: TGTGCCAGCAGCTTATTCGGGACAGGCCACAATGAGCAGTTCTTC
clone_size: -
j_call: TRBJ2-1
d_call: TRBD1
v_call: TRBV7-9

cdr3_aa: CASSSYSTDTQYF
cdr3_nt: TGTGCCAGCAGCTCGTACAGCACAGATACGCAGTATTTT
clone_size: -
j_call: TRBJ2-3
d_call: -
v_call: TRBV11-1